This passage covers 25 T cell receptor beta chains from one sample sequenced in a study of T cell changes during pregnancy in multiple sclerosis. The method was immunoSEQ multiplex PCR; TCRdb's version includes in-frame clones alone and lacks a portion of them. Seen here are over 80,000 clones, approximately 92% observed once, and the top ten hold 1.3% to 1.5%. The material was peripheral blood, obtained in the third trimester of pregnancy. The receptors stem from a female donor in good health, enrolled as a control in a pregnancy study.

A single count supports this clone. The CDR3 coding sequence is TGTGCCAGCAGCTTAGGGGGACGAGGGGGCTTTTTTGAAGCTTTCTTT. It codes for CASSLGGRGGFFEAFF. The chain couples TRBV5-6 to TRBJ1-1; 7 bases agree with TRBD1. The ends lost 2 bases at V and 7 bases at J; junction bases unmatched: 14. Germline V lookup: CDR1 SGHDT, CDR2 YYEEEE. The length of the CDR3 is 16 residues.

V and J are TRBV4-1 and TRBJ1-1; 10 bases align to TRBD1. The V gene end was trimmed by 3 bases and the J gene end by 3 bases; junction bases not matched to a gene: 10. The CDR3 has 17 amino acids. Germline-derived CDR1 and CDR2 are MGHRA and YSYEKL. The CDR3 region has the DNA TGCGCCAGCAGCCAGGCCCCAGGACAGGGGGAGGACACTGAAGCTTTCTTT. The encoded protein is CASSQAPGQGEDTEAFF.

CDR3 sequence: CSVAPTRGEMDYGYTF. The CDR3 DNA is TGCAGCGTTGCCCCAACTCGGGGGGAAATGGACTATGGCTACACCTTC. This chain links TRBV29-1 with TRBJ1-2; perhaps TRBD1 as D (5 bases). The CDR3 contains 16 residues. Trimming cost V 4 bases and J 3 bases, with 21 bases left between them. Germline CDR1 SQVTM, CDR2 ANQGSEA.

V usage is TRBV11-2 and J usage is TRBJ2-7; weak D call: TRBD1 (5 bases). Germline V gives CDR1 SGHAT, CDR2 FQNNGV. Between the trimmed V and J ends, which lost 0 bases and 4 bases, there was a span of 10 bases. The CDR3 loop spans 14 amino acids. The CDR3 loop reads CASSLDRGTYEQYF. For the CDR3, the DNA is TGTGCCAGCAGCTTAGATAGGGGAACGTACGAGCAGTACTTC.

The CDR3 coding sequence is TGTGCCAGCAGCTTACTGACAGGCCCTTTCGGCTACACCTTC. Translating it yields CASSLLTGPFGYTF. The V call is TRBV7-9, the J call TRBJ1-2; TRBD1 might be the D (6 bases). Germline V lookup: CDR1 SEHNR, CDR2 FQNEAQ (reference sequence). The CDR3 is 14 residues long. Trimming left V 2 bases short and J 8 bases short, with 15 bases between.

J is TRBJ2-5 and V is TRBV10-3, with 10 bases aligning to TRBD2. V dropped 5 bases and J dropped 14; count of bases not matched to a gene: 8. The CDR3 is made up of 12 amino acids. Germline CDR1 and CDR2: ENHRY and SYGVKD. The CDR3 protein is CAISYKGLARYF. For the CDR3, the DNA is TGTGCCATCAGTTACAAGGGACTAGCGCGTTACTTC.

The chain employs TRBV2 and TRBJ1-1; 8 bases match TRBD1. The CDR3 spans 15 residues. V gave up 5 bases and J gave up 9 bases; unmatched junction bases: 14. The germline gives CDR1 SNHLY, CDR2 FYNNEI. The CDR3 sequence: CASSLPQGAPGKAFF. The DNA for the CDR3 is TGTGCCAGCAGTCTCCCCCAGGGGGCGCCGGGAAAAGCTTTCTTT.

The rearrangement uses TRBV28 and TRBJ1-5, with D uncertain. The V gene lost 5 bases and the J gene lost 4 bases, with 6 bases spanning the gap. The CDR3 totals 12 residues. Germline V gene sequence: CDR1 MDHEN, CDR2 SYDVKM. The DNA of the CDR3 is TGTGCCAGCAGTATACAGAATCAGCCCCAGCATTTT. Translation gives CASSIQNQPQHF.

The chain has TRBV5-1 and TRBJ2-1, with 7 nucleotides matching TRBD1. This CDR3 has 15 residues. Losses at the gene ends were 4 bases for V and 0 bases for J; bases not matched to a gene: 4. Germline lookup yields CDR1 SGHRS and CDR2 YFSETQ. The CDR3 DNA reads TGCGCCAGCAGCCACCGGGACAGCTCCTACAATGAGCAGTTCTTC. It encodes CASSHRDSSYNEQFF.

The rearrangement uses TRBV9 and TRBJ1-2; 7 positions match TRBD1. The CDR3 is made up of 16 amino acids. With 0 bases clipped from V and 2 bases from J, the junction kept 7 bases outside the gene matches. Germline loops: CDR1 SGDLS, CDR2 YYNGEE. The CDR3 bases are TGTGCCAGCAGCGTAGGAATGCAGGGGGGAAACTATGGCTACACCTTC. Translating gives CASSVGMQGGNYGYTF.

The chain couples TRBV6-6 to TRBJ2-4; the match to TRBD1 covers 8 bases. Trimming cost V 2 bases and J 5 bases; bases outside gene matches: 8. This CDR3 region has 16 residues. The germline V gene has CDR1 MNHNY and CDR2 SVGAGI (reference sequence). CDR3 nucleotide sequence: TGTGCCAGCAGTTACGCCAAGGACAGGGACCAAAACATTCAGTACTTC. Its protein is CASSYAKDRDQNIQYF.

The chain has TRBV6-5 and TRBJ2-7; TRBD1 agrees at 7 bases. V lost 6 bases to trimming and J lost 2 bases; unmatched junction nucleotides: 7. Per the germline V gene, CDR1 is MNHEY and CDR2 is SVGAGI. The CDR3 has 14 amino acids. The CDR3 region is CASRPPGQTYEQYF. The CDR3 nucleotides are TGTGCCAGCAGACCCCCGGGACAGACCTACGAGCAGTACTTC.

The V call is TRBV2, the J call TRBJ1-5; TRBD1 matches 8 bases. This CDR3 region has 14 residues. CDR1 and CDR2 from the germline V gene are SNHLY and FYNNEI. Unmatched junction bases numbered 8, after V lost 8 bases and J lost 5 bases. The CDR3 spells CASRHDRGHQPQHF. The CDR3 nucleotides are TGTGCCAGCCGCCATGACAGGGGACATCAGCCCCAGCATTTT.

The chain carries TRBV5-1 and TRBJ2-4; D not certain. CDR3 length: 16 amino acids. From germline, CDR1 is SGHRS and CDR2 YFSETQ. V lost 5 bases and J 2 bases, leaving 17 bases between the germline ends. The DNA of the CDR3 is TGCGCCAGCAGTTTCGGAGCAATGAATTCCAAAAACATTCAGTACTTC. This translates into CASSFGAMNSKNIQYF.

The chain combines TRBV5-1 with TRBJ2-2; D ambiguous. The CDR3 consists of 15 residues. The germline V gene encodes CDR1 SGHRS and CDR2 YFSETQ. V was shortened by 0 bases and J by 2 bases, with 8 bases between the two germline ends. For the CDR3, the DNA is TGCGCCAGCAGCTTGGCCGCGAGCAACACCGGGGAGCTGTTTTTT. This gives the protein CASSLAASNTGELFF.

The V gene is TRBV5-1, the J gene TRBJ2-2, with TRBD2 identical over 8 bases. The CDR3 spans 15 residues. CDR1 and CDR2 (germline): SGHRS, YFSETQ. V trimming: 2 bases; J trimming: 2 bases; junction bases outside the gene matches: 2. The CDR3 reads CASSFSGVNTGELFF. The CDR3 DNA reads as TGCGCCAGCAGCTTTAGCGGGGTTAACACCGGGGAGCTGTTTTTT.

V and J are TRBV6-1 and TRBJ2-1; D is unresolved. V was pared by 6 bases and J by 9 bases, with 15 bases between. This CDR3 spans 13 amino acids. CDR1 and CDR2 from the germline V gene are MNHNS and SASEGT. The CDR3 sequence: CASRSRLAAEQFF. The DNA for the CDR3 is TGTGCCAGCAGATCTAGGCTCGCCGCTGAGCAGTTCTTC.

This clone was seen a single time. The chain employs TRBV13 and TRBJ1-5; the D gene is possibly TRBD1 (6 bases). CDR1 PRHDT and CDR2 FYEKMQ come from the germline V gene (reference sequence). This CDR3 has 14 residues. With 0 bases removed from V and 7 bases from J, the gap between germline ends came to 10 bases. CDR3 nucleotides: TGTGCCAGCAGCTTAGGACAGGGTAACCAGCCCCAGCATTTT. Translating it yields CASSLGQGNQPQHF.

The chain's CDR3 is CASNQGPGLAGEGYEQYF. The CDR3 DNA follows: TGCGCCAGCAACCAGGGCCCGGGACTAGCGGGAGAAGGATACGAGCAGTACTTC. This chain links TRBV5-1 with TRBJ2-7; TRBD2 matches at 14 bases. V gave up 6 bases and J gave up 4 bases; unmatched junction bases: 15. The CDR3 runs to 18 residues. CDR1 SGHRS and CDR2 YFSETQ come from the germline V gene.

The CDR3 reads CASRRGAGIANNEQFF. In DNA form, the CDR3 reads TGTGCCAGTAGAAGAGGGGCGGGGATCGCCAACAATGAGCAGTTCTTC. V and J are TRBV19 and TRBJ2-1, with D maybe TRBD2 (6 bases). The CDR3 is made up of 16 amino acids. CDR1 and CDR2 from the germline V gene are LNHDA and SQIVND (reference sequence). V lost 6 bases and J 5 bases, leaving 20 bases between the germline ends.

CDR3 region: CASSLPPTSGRAGEQYF. The CDR3 nucleotides are TGTGCCAGCAGCTTACCCCCTACAAGCGGGAGGGCGGGCGAGCAGTACTTC. The V gene is TRBV13, the J gene TRBJ2-7, with 10 bases matching TRBD2. This CDR3 has 17 residues. With V trimmed by 2 bases and J by 6 bases, 13 bases remained unmatched. Germline lookup yields CDR1 PRHDT and CDR2 FYEKMQ (reference sequence).

The gene calls are TRBV7-9 and TRBJ1-5; 7 nucleotides line up with TRBD1. CDR3 length: 14 residues. Germline values: CDR1 SEHNR, CDR2 FQNEAQ (reference sequence). V was clipped by 7 bases and J by 7 bases; unmatched bases: 10. As DNA, the CDR3 is TGTGCCAGCACCATGACAGGGTCTTGGCAGCCCCAGCATTTT. It specifies CASTMTGSWQPQHF.

The genes are TRBV6-5 and TRBJ1-3; TRBD1 is a possible D gene (6 bases). V lost 2 bases, J lost 4 bases, and 9 bases lay in between. Looked up from germline, CDR1 is MNHEY and CDR2 is SVGAGI. The CDR3 is 14 amino acids. The CDR3 sequence: CASSYADRGNTIYF. CDR3 nucleotide sequence: TGTGCCAGCAGTTACGCAGACAGGGGAAACACCATATATTTT.

The genes are TRBV7-9 and TRBJ2-7, with 10 bases matching TRBD1. V shed 5 bases and J 5 bases; nucleotides not matched to a gene: 6. This CDR3 has 14 residues. Germline assignment: CDR1 SEHNR and CDR2 FQNEAQ (reference sequence). The CDR3 loop is CASSPRDRGHEQYF. CDR3 DNA sequence: TGTGCCAGCAGCCCCCGGGACAGGGGCCACGAGCAGTACTTC.

The genes are TRBV21-1 and TRBJ2-3; the table's TRBD1 call for D was not verified on the DNA. TRBV21-1 is deemed a pseudogene. This CDR3 region has 17 residues. The CDR3 nucleotides are TGTGCCAGCAGCACACAGGGGAAGGGGGTGAGCACAGATACGCAGTATTTT. Its translation is CASSTQGKGVSTDTQYF.